This entry concerns a single T cell receptor beta chain. Its antigen is currently unknown. The data were obtained in a study of monozygotic twins with inflammatory bowel disease. Added by template switching were UMIs that each held a 6-nucleotide sample barcode. TCRdb re-called the 5' RACE reads, yielding one record per CDR3 amino acid sequence without DNA. The sample totals approximately 400,000 distinct CDR3 sequences. Study-wide results and limits: People with IBD had fewer clonotypes in common with others than healthy twins did, especially with disease activity. Researchers reported no repertoire similarity difference between concordant and discordant twins, possibly from limited power.

The CDR3 is 14 residues long. Germline V gene data show CDR1 as SGHTA and CDR2 as FQGNSA. This TCR came from a human donor with ulcerative colitis or Crohn's disease, or a healthy co-twin of an affected twin (not recorded which). The sequencing input was blood. The chain carries TRBV7-2 and TRBJ2-3; TCRdb lists TRBD2, though no DNA is available to test this call. CDR3 sequence: CASSLQRTTDTQYF. The full variable domain, in which reference TRBV7-2 and TRBJ2-3 provide the parts outside the CDR3, is GAGVSQSPSNKVTEKGKDVELRCDPISGHTALYWYRQSLGQGLEFLIYFQGNSAPDKSGLPSDRFSAERTGGSVSTLTIQRTQQEDSAVYLCASSLQRTTDTQYFGPGTRLTVL.